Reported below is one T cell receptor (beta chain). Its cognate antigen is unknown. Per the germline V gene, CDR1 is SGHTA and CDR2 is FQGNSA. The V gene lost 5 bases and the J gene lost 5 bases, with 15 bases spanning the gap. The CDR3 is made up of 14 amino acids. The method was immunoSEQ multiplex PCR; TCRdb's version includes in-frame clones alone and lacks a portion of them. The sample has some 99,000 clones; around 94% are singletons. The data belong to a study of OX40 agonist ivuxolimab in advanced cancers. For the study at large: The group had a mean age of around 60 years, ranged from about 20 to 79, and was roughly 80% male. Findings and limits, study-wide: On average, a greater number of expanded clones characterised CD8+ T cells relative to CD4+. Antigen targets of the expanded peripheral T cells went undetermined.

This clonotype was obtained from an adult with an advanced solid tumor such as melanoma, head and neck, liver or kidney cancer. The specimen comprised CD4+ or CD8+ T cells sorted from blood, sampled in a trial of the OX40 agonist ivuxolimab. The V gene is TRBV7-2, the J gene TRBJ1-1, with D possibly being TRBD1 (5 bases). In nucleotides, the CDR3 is TGTGCCAGCAGCACCCCAGGGCAGCTTACTGAAGCTTTCTTT. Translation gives CASSTPGQLTEAFF.